These T cell receptor beta chains were read from a single sample in a study of Ad26.COV2.S vaccination and SARS-CoV-2 variants. The method was immunoSEQ multiplex PCR; TCRdb's version includes in-frame clones alone and lacks a portion of them. Among some 390,000 clones listed, about 85% were seen once. The specimen comprised peripheral blood, sampled in a trial of Ad26.COV2.S vaccine versus placebo. The source is a person between 18 and 60 years old who received the Ad26.COV2.S COVID-19 vaccine or a placebo. Each CDR3 is given with its conserved first and last residue. The order of the fields is J gene, D gene, V gene, clone size, CDR3 protein, CDR3 DNA. D genes are given only for firm matches. Not every row has a clone size; where given, it reads once, few, many or a size class.

J: TRBJ2-5
D: TRBD2
V: TRBV7-6
size: NA
CDR3: CASSFSGGSQETQYF
DNA: TGTGCCAGCAGCTTTAGCGGGGGGTCCCAAGAGACCCAGTACTTC

J: TRBJ1-2
D: TRBD1
V: TRBV5-6
size: NA
CDR3: CASSFSGQGSGYTF
DNA: TGTGCCAGCAGCTTTTCGGGACAGGGGTCTGGCTACACCTTC

J: TRBJ1-6
D: TRBD1
V: TRBV23-1
size: NA
CDR3: CASSPPGQGKGSYNSPLHF
DNA: TGCGCCAGCAGTCCACCAGGACAGGGTAAAGGATCCTATAATTCACCCCTCCACTTT

J: TRBJ2-2
D: TRBD2
V: TRBV9
size: NA
CDR3: CASRLGLAGTGELFF
DNA: TGTGCCAGCAGACTGGGACTAGCGGGGACCGGGGAGCTGTTTTTT

J: TRBJ2-3
D: NA
V: TRBV7-2
size: NA
CDR3: CASSLRQSTDTQYF
DNA: TGTGCCAGCAGCTTACGACAGAGCACAGATACGCAGTATTTT

J: TRBJ2-6
D: TRBD1
V: TRBV7-9
size: once
CDR3: CASGAPTGGSSGANVLTF
DNA: TGTGCCAGCGGGGCCCCGACAGGGGGTTCTTCTGGGGCCAACGTCCTGACTTTC

J: TRBJ2-7
D: NA
V: TRBV29-1
size: NA
CDR3: CSGGEQSYEQYF
DNA: TGCAGCGGTGGTGAACAGTCCTACGAGCAGTACTTC

J: TRBJ1-4
D: TRBD1
V: TRBV27
size: NA
CDR3: CASSSPTPGQGSQHEKLFF
DNA: TGTGCCAGCAGTTCACCTACACCGGGACAGGGCTCCCAGCATGAAAAACTGTTTTTT

J: TRBJ2-7
D: NA
V: TRBV5-6
size: NA
CDR3: CASTLDSSYEQYF
DNA: TGTGCCAGCACCTTGGACAGTTCCTACGAGCAGTACTTC

J: TRBJ1-1
D: NA
V: TRBV4-1
size: NA
CDR3: CASSPSRGATEAFF
DNA: TGCGCCAGCAGCCCGAGTAGGGGGGCGACTGAAGCTTTCTTT

J: TRBJ2-1
D: NA
V: TRBV7-2
size: once
CDR3: CASSLVASNEQFF
DNA: TGTGCCAGCAGCTTAGTGGCTAGCAATGAGCAGTTCTTC